This entry features one T cell receptor (beta chain) sequence. Its recognized antigen is unknown. Base qualities are not at hand, and no much larger clone is one base apart. Taken with the paper, the label for time point translates to: around 29 days on oral tofacitinib. The treatment or condition label for this specimen denotes: oral pan-JAK inhibitor, 5-10 mg twice daily. Lesional scalp punch biopsies and peripheral blood were obtained from alopecia areata patients. After PBMCs were isolated by density centrifugation and stained for CD3, CD4 and CD8, a FACSAria was used to sort CD4+ and CD8+ T cells. This record belongs to a study of CD8+ T cells in alopecia areata (dated by TCRdb to 2016 to 2019). For the study in its entirety: The treated patients, all with moderate-to-severe alopecia areata, were enrolled in an open-label pilot trial of oral tofacitinib given at 5 to 10 mg twice daily. Tofacitinib was given for 6 to 18 months, followed by 6 months of follow-up off drug to assess delayed response and recurrence. In treated patients, disease severity was measured using the SALT score, which gives the percentage of scalp surface area affected. In both human patients and the C3H/HeJ mouse model, the study applied high-throughput TCRbeta sequencing to look at T cell clonal expansion in alopecia areata. Scalp tissue and sorted CD4+ and CD8+ peripheral blood T cells from patchy and totalis/universalis alopecia areata patients and from healthy controls were covered by human TCRbeta sequencing. Biopsies were taken from tofacitinib-treated patients at baseline and again at 4 and 24 weeks into treatment, and several of those patients also had a later scalp biopsy. Scalp clonality was compared across normal scalp (n=4), patchy alopecia areata scalp (n=8), and alopecia totalis/universalis scalp (n=8). The RNA source kit depended on sample type: the PAXgene miRNA kit for fixed scalp, the miRNeasy kit for PBMCs, and the RNeasy kit for mouse skin. TCRbeta CDR3 regions were amplified by immunoSEQ multiplex PCR with 35 Vbeta forward and 13 Jbeta reverse primers.

General findings and caveats noted by the study authors: During tofacitinib treatment, many expanded lesional clones remained in scalp and blood, and this persistence may partly explain relapse after treatment is stopped. TCR sequences shared between patients were less clear than in mice, possibly partly because of HLA diversity in the patient population. Because the treated cohort was small and had just a single nonresponder, larger studies are needed to establish links between baseline CD8+ expansion and response. Tofacitinib significantly decreased scalp clonality and the number of expanded CD8+ clones among the top 100 scalp clones. Lesional scalp, especially in alopecia totalis/universalis, showed higher clonality and more expanded CD8+ clones than normal scalp, suggesting antigenic drive. Resident alphabeta T cells in normal human skin are also sequenced, complicating scalp TCR repertoire analysis, unlike mouse skin dominated by gammadelta T cells.

The germline ends are 12 bases apart after V is trimmed by 6 bases and J by 7 bases. The CDR3 goes from the cysteine to the phenylalanine over 12 residues. Here the CDR3 DNA is all that survives: 36 bases in frame from base 1. The germline V gene (reference sequence) specifies SEHNR as CDR1 and FQNEAQ as CDR2. The library was built by means of the immunoSEQ multiplex PCR assay. To provide template for TCR sequencing, every sample had RNA extracted and reverse transcribed into cDNA. First-strand cDNA was synthesized with SuperScript III using a 2:1 mix of oligo-dT and random hexamers. A synthetic immune receptor repertoire was used to gauge amplification bias, and whatever bias remained was removed computationally. On the study's bioinformatics: Raw reads were preprocessed to remove errors, and CDR3 was defined according to IMGT conventions as the region from the conserved cysteine to phenylalanine. To get clonality, Shannon entropy was normalized by log2 of the number of productive unique TCRs and the result was subtracted from 1. Scalp TCRbeta sequences were cross-referenced with sorted blood CD4 and CD8 repertoires so that the CD4 or CD8 identity of scalp clones could be inferred. This immuneACCESS table, as held by TCRdb, lists in-frame sequences with V and J called but not all clones. Of the missing ones, under half trace to an unresolved V gene in checked studies; the others have no known cause. From that table come the V and J calls and clone size; the DNA was used to work out D and trimming. For this sample the table gives 40,000 to 50,000 clones, of which roughly 65% were detected only once. Of the sample, about 21% is held by the ten largest clones.

The sequencing here drew on CD8+ T cells sorted from blood, taken at week 4, from a patient treated with tofacitinib. The rearranged chain carries TRBV7-9 and TRBJ1-1, with the D gene call left open. This TCR was recovered from a human donor with alopecia areata. The CDR3 protein: CASRAPGGEAFF. The nucleotide sequence reads TGTGCCAGCAGAGCTCCGGGTGGTGAAGCTTTCTTT.